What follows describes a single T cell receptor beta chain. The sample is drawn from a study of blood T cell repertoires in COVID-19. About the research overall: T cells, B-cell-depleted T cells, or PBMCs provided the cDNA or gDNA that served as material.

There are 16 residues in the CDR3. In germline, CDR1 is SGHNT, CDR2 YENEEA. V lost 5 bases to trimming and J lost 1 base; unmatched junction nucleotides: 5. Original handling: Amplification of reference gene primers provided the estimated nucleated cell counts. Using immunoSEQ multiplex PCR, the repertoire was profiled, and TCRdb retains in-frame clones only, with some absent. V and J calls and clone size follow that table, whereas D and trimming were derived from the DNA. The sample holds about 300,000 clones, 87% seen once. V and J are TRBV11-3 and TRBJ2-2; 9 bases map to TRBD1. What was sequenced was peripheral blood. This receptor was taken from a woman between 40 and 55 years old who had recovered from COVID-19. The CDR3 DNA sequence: TGTGCCAGCAGCCCTGGGACAGGGAAGAACACCGGGGAGCTGTTTTTT. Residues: CASSPGTGKNTGELFF.